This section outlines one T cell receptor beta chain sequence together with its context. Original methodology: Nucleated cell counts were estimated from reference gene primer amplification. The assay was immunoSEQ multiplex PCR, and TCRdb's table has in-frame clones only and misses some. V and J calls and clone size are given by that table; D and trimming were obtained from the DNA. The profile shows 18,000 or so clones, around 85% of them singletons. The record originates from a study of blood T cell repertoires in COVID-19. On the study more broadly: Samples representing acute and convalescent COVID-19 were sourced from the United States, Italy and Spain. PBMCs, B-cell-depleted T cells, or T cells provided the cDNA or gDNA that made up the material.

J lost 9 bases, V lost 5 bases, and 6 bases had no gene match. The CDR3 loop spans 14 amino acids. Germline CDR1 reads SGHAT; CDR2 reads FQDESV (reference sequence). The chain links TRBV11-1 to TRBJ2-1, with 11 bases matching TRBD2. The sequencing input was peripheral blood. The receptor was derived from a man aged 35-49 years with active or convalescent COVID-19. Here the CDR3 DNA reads TGTGCCAGCAGCGATAGCGGGGGGGCCGGTGAGCAGTTCTTC. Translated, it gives CASSDSGGAGEQFF.